This record covers a single T cell receptor (beta chain). The sample is drawn from a study of blood T cell repertoires in COVID-19. The method was immunoSEQ multiplex PCR; TCRdb's version includes in-frame clones alone and lacks a portion of them. The table shows 330,000 or so clones, with approximately 88% occurring only once. Trimming removed 0 bases at V and 1 base at J, with 2 bases between. Germline V CDR1 and CDR2: SGHAT, FQNNGV. This CDR3 comprises 13 residues. The sample comprised peripheral blood. This sequence was found in a man aged 25-40 years with COVID-19, enrolled during active disease. The chain recombines TRBV11-2 with TRBJ2-3; no firm D call. CDR3 amino acids: CASSLDGTDTQYF. In nucleotides, the CDR3 is TGTGCCAGCAGCTTAGACGGCACAGATACGCAGTATTTT.